This T cell receptor beta chain was captured in a study of patients and donors after allogeneic stem cell transplantation. Unmatched junction bases numbered 10, after V lost 1 base and J lost 7 bases. Germline-derived CDR1 and CDR2 are SGHAT and FQNNGV. This CDR3 has 17 amino acids. One entry per CDR3 protein, called by TCRdb with MiXCR from the RT-PCR reads. This sample yields about a million distinct CDR3 sequences, of which about a sixth are seen a single time; roughly 6.4% belongs to the top ten. The receptor was isolated from a human donor who was either an allogeneic HSCT recipient or a stem cell or donor lymphocyte infusion donor (not recorded which). It is not recorded whose cells these are; they may come from a transplant donor. This rearrangement joins TRBV11-2 to TRBJ2-1; TRBD2 matches 10 bases. The sequenced sample consisted of blood, either unsorted or a sorted T cell fraction (not recorded which). For the CDR3, the DNA is TGTGCCAGCAGCTTAGGGCCCGCTAGCGGGAGTCTGAATGAGCAGTTCTTC. Encoded protein: CASSLGPASGSLNEQFF.